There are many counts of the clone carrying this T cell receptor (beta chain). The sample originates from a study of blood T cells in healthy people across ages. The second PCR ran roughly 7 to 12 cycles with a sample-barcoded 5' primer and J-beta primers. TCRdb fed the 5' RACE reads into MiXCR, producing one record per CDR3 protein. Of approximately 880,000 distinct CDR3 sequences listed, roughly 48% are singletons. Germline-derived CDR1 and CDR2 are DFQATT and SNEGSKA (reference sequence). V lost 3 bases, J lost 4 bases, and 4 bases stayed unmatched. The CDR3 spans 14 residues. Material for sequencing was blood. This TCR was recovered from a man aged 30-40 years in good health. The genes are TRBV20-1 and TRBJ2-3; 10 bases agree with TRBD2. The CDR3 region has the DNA TGCAGTGCTAGGGTAGCGGGGGGTCCAGATACGCAGTATTTT. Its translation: CSARVAGGPDTQYF.